These 15 T cell receptor beta chains were sequenced from one sample in a study of CD8+ T cells in alopecia areata (dated by TCRdb to 2016 to 2019). In the paper's terms, the time point label means: baseline before oral tofacitinib. Library prep was done by the immunoSEQ multiplex PCR assay. RNA was extracted from all samples and reverse transcribed into cDNA, which served as template for TCR sequencing. TCRdb stores this immuneACCESS table with in-frame sequences only. Part of the clones is absent; in the studies checked, under half of the shortfall reflects unresolved V genes, and no reason is known for the rest. The sample records under 70,000 clones, 95% to 97% of which are singletons. 20% to 30% of the sample goes to the ten largest clones. The starting material was CD8+ T cells sorted from blood, obtained at week 0. These receptors came from a human donor with alopecia areata.

The chain joins TRBV7-8 to TRBJ2-7; D might be TRBD2 (6 bases). The CDR3 loop spans 13 amino acids. Trimming pared 4 bases from V and 6 bases from J, leaving 13 bases between. Germline V gene sequence: CDR1 SGHVS, CDR2 FQNEAQ. CDR3: CASSSTSSAEQYF. Here the CDR3 DNA reads TGTGCCAGCAGCTCGACTAGTTCTGCCGAGCAGTACTTC.

The V call is TRBV13, the J call TRBJ2-3; 15 bases are a match to TRBD2. The germline V gene encodes CDR1 PRHDT and CDR2 FYEKMQ (reference sequence). Trimming took 3 bases from V and 2 from J; bases not matched to a gene: 3. This CDR3 contains 17 residues. CDR3 bases: TGTGCCAGCAGCTTCGGGACTAGCGGGGGGCTCACAGATACGCAGTATTTT. It translates to CASSFGTSGGLTDTQYF.

The J gene is TRBJ2-3, the V gene TRBV5-4, with D unresolved. The CDR3 extends over 16 amino acids. V lost 3 bases, J lost 2 bases, and 16 bases lay in between. Germline CDR1 is SGHNT and CDR2 is YYREEE (reference sequence). CDR3 nucleotide sequence: TGTGCCAGCAGCTCGACAAGCCTTAAAGTCACAGATACGCAGTATTTT. Translation: CASSSTSLKVTDTQYF.

This sequence joins TRBV29-1 and TRBJ2-1; 7 bases are shared with TRBD1. CDR3 length equals 13 residues. Germline CDR1 and CDR2: SQVTM and ANQGSEA. V lost 3 bases, J lost 8 bases, and 7 bases stayed unmatched. Written as DNA, the CDR3 is TGCAGCGTTGATACAGGGGATCGGTATGAGCAGTTCTTC. This gives the protein CSVDTGDRYEQFF.

The chain employs TRBV11-2 and TRBJ2-7; no reliable D call. Germline V gives CDR1 SGHAT, CDR2 FQNNGV. Trimming removed 3 bases from V and 4 bases from J, with 16 bases in between. CDR3 size: 15 residues. The CDR3 DNA follows: TGTGCCAGCAGCTTCGAGGCATATCCCCCGTACGAGCAGTACTTC. It is translated as CASSFEAYPPYEQYF. Complete variable domain (other parts from reference TRBV11-2 and TRBJ2-7): EAGVAQSPRYKIIEKRQSVAFWCNPISGHATLYWYQQILGQGPKLLIQFQNNGVVDDSQLPKDRFSAERLKGVDSTLKIQPAKLEDSAVYLCASSFEAYPPYEQYFGPGTRLTVT.

The chain joins TRBV4-1 to TRBJ2-2, with D perhaps matching TRBD1 (6 bases). There are 16 residues in the CDR3. Trimming removed 3 bases from V and 6 bases from J, with 17 bases in between. Germline CDR1 is MGHRA and CDR2 is YSYEKL. CDR3 sequence: CASSQAGTWGSGELFF. CDR3 nucleotide sequence: TGCGCCAGCAGCCAGGCCGGGACATGGGGGTCCGGGGAGCTGTTTTTT.

The CDR3 sequence: CASSQDNRINTEAFF. For the CDR3, the DNA is TGCGCCAGCAGCCAAGACAACAGGATTAACACTGAAGCTTTCTTT. The V gene is TRBV4-1, the J gene TRBJ1-1, with D perhaps TRBD1 (5 bases). Germline CDR1 and CDR2: MGHRA and YSYEKL. Trimming removed 0 bases at V and 2 bases at J, with 10 bases between. CDR3 length: 15 residues.

This clone was observed a handful of times. The chain combines TRBV10-3 with TRBJ2-1, with 9 bases that match TRBD2. In germline, CDR1 is ENHRY, CDR2 SYGVKD. V shed 3 bases and J 3 bases; nucleotides not matched to a gene: 3. The CDR3 runs to 15 residues. The DNA for the CDR3 is TGTGCCATCAGTGACGGGCGGGGGGGCTACAATGAGCAGTTCTTC. Protein product: CAISDGRGGYNEQFF.

This clone occurred once. J is TRBJ2-7 and V is TRBV29-1; D remains ambiguous. Trimming removed 6 bases from V and 5 bases from J, with 14 bases in between. CDR1 is SQVTM, CDR2 ANQGSEA, per germline. The CDR3 is made up of 12 amino acids. The DNA of the CDR3 is TGCAGCGTGCCCAGTGAGTTGAACGAGCAGTACTTC. This codes for CSVPSELNEQYF.

The V gene is TRBV7-9, the J gene TRBJ2-7, with D perhaps TRBD1 or TRBD2 (5 bases each). Germline V gene sequence: CDR1 SEHNR, CDR2 FQNEAQ (reference sequence). This CDR3 contains 12 residues. Trimming removed 5 bases from V and 12 bases from J, with 17 bases in between. CDR3 protein: CASSGRGELSYF. The DNA for the CDR3 is TGTGCCAGCAGCGGAAGAGGGGAGTTGTCGTACTTC.

The table lists this clone with a few counts. This chain joins TRBV14 and TRBJ2-7, with D uncertain. This CDR3 is built from 15 residues. Trimming shortened V by 0 bases and J by 5 bases, and 14 bases separated the two germline ends. Germline CDR1 SGHDN, CDR2 FVKESK. The CDR3 DNA follows: TGTGCCAGCAGCCAAGATACGGCAATCGGCGACGAGCAGTACTTC. Its translation: CASSQDTAIGDEQYF.

This sequence joins TRBV2 and TRBJ1-1; 8 nucleotides match TRBD1. The CDR3 is 17 amino acids. Germline assignment: CDR1 SNHLY and CDR2 FYNNEI. Trimming removed 7 bases from V and 2 bases from J; junction bases left unmatched: 15. CDR3 in DNA: TGTGCCAGCAAACCTCCTAGGACAGGGTTGAGTAACACTGAAGCTTTCTTT. Translated, it gives CASKPPRTGLSNTEAFF.

The chain has TRBV15 and TRBJ2-4, with 7 bases aligning to TRBD2. Germline trimming cut 5 bases from V and 7 bases from J; bases unmatched to any gene: 8. The CDR3 spans 14 residues. Germline V CDR1 and CDR2: LNHNV, YYDKDF (reference sequence). CDR3 region: CATSPNRGENIQYF. The CDR3 DNA follows: TGTGCCACCAGCCCTAATCGGGGGGAGAACATTCAGTACTTC. The full variable domain, in which reference TRBV15 and TRBJ2-4 provide the parts outside the CDR3, is DAMVIQNPRYQVTQFGKPVTLSCSQTLNHNVMYWYQQKSSQAPKLLFHYYDKDFNNEADTPDNFQSRRPNTSFCFLDIRSPGLGDTAMYLCATSPNRGENIQYFGAGTRLSVL.

CDR3 coding DNA: TGCAGCGTTGGACCCGGGGGATCTTGGAAGCAGTACTTC. This gives the protein CSVGPGGSWKQYF. The genes are TRBV29-1 and TRBJ2-7; weak D call: TRBD2 (6 bases). Trimming removed 4 bases at V and 8 bases at J, with 18 bases between. The CDR3 is 13 amino acids. Germline CDR1 is SQVTM and CDR2 is ANQGSEA.

This chain connects TRBV7-9 to TRBJ2-7; no definite D call. Deletions cut 1 base from V and 7 bases from J, with 8 bases between. Germline V gene data show CDR1 as SEHNR and CDR2 as FQNEAQ (reference sequence). The CDR3 is 12 residues long. The CDR3 DNA follows: TGTGCCAGCAGCTTAGTTATGTCAGAGCAGTACTTC. It yields the protein CASSLVMSEQYF.